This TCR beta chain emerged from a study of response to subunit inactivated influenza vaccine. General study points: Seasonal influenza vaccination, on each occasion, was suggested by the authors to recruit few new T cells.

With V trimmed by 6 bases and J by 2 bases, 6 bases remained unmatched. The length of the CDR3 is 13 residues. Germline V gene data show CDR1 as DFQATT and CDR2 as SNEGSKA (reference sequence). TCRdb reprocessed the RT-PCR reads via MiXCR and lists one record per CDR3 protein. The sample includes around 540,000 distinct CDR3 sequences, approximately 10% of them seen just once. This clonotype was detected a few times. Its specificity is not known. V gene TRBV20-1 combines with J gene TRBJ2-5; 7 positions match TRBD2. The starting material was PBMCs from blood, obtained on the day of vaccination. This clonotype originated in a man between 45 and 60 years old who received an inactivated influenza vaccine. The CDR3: CSAGGDGQETQYF. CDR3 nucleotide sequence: TGCAGTGCGGGGGGGGACGGTCAAGAGACCCAGTACTTC.